The source of this T cell receptor (beta chain) is a study of blood T cell repertoires in COVID-19. The overall study: COVID-19 samples from acute and convalescent phases originated in the United States, Italy and Spain.

CDR3 length: 15 amino acids. J was trimmed by 6 bases and V by 1 base; bases with no gene match: 7. Germline V gene data show CDR1 as SGHVS and CDR2 as FQNEAQ. Repertoires were generated with immunoSEQ multiplex PCR, while TCRdb's copy carries only in-frame clones and drops some. This table holds some 62,000 clones, roughly 88% found once. Sequencing was done on a sample of peripheral blood. The chain joins TRBV7-8 to TRBJ2-3; 7 bases are shared with TRBD2. The receptor was derived from an elderly woman with acute or convalescent COVID-19. This chain's CDR3 is CASSLVGGVEDTQYF. DNA of the CDR3: TGTGCCAGCAGCTTAGTGGGGGGGGTGGAGGATACGCAGTATTTT. Full variable domain (missing parts from reference TRBV7-8 and TRBJ2-3): GAGVSQSPRYKVAKRGQDVALRCDPISGHVSLFWYQQALGQGPEFLTYFQNEAQLDKSGLPSDRFFAERPEGSVSTLKIQRTQQEDSAVYLCASSLVGGVEDTQYFGPGTRLTVL.